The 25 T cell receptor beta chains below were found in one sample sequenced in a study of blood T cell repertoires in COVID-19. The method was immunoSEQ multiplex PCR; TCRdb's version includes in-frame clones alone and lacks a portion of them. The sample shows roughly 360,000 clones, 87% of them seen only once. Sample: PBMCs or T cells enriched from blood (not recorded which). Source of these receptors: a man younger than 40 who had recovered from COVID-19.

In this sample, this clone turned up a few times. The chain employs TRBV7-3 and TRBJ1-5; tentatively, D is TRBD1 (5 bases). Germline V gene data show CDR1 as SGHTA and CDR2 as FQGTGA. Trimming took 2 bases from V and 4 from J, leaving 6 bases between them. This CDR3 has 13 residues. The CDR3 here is CASSLGANQPQHF. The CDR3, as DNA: TGTGCCAGCAGCTTAGGGGCTAATCAGCCCCAGCATTTT.

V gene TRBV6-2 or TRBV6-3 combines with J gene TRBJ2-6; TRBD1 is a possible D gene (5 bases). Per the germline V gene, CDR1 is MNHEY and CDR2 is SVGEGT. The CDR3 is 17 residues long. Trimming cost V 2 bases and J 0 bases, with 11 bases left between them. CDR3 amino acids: CASSYGQGSSGANVLTF. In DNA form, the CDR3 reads TGTGCCAGCAGTTACGGGCAGGGCAGCTCTGGGGCCAACGTCCTGACTTTC.

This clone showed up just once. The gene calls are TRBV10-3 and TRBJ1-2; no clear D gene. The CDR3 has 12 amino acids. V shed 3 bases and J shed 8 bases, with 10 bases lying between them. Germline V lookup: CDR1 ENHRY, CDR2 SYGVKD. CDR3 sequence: CAISDWGEGYTF. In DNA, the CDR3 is TGTGCCATCAGTGATTGGGGAGAAGGCTACACCTTC.

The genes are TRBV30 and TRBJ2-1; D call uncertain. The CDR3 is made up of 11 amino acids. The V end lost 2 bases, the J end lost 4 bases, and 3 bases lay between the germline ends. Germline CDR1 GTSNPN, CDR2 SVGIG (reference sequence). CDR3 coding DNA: TGTGCCTGGAGTACTTACAATGAGCAGTTCTTC. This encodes CAWSTYNEQFF.

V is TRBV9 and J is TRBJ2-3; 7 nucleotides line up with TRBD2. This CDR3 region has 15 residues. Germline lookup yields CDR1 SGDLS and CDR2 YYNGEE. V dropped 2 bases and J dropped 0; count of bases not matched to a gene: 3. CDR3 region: CASSVWTSSTDTQYF. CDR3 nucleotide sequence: TGTGCCAGCAGCGTCTGGACTAGTAGCACAGATACGCAGTATTTT.

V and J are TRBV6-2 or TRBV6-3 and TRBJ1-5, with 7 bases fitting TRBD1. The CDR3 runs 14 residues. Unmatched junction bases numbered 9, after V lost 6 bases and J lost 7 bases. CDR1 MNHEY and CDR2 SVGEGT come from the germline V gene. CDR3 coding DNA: TGTGCCAGCAGCGAAACAGGGGTCGGGCAGCCCCAGCATTTT. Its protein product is CASSETGVGQPQHF.

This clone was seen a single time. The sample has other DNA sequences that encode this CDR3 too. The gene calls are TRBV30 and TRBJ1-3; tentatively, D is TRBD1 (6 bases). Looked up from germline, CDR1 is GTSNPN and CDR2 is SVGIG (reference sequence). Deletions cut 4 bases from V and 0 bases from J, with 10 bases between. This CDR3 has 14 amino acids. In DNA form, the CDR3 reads TGTGCCTGGAAGGGGGGGGGCTCTGGAAACACCATATATTTT. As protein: CAWKGGGSGNTIYF.

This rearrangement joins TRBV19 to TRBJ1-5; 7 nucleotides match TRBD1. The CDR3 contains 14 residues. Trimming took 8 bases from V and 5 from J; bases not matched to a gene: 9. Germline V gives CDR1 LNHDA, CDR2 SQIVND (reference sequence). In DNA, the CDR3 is TGTGCCAGTGACCACGGGACAGCATATCAGCCCCAGCATTTT. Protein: CASDHGTAYQPQHF.

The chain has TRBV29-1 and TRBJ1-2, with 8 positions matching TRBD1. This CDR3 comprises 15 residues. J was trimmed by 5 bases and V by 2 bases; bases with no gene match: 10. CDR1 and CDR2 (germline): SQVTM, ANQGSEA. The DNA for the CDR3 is TGCAGCGTTGAACGTGGGTGGACAGGGCGATATGGCTACACCTTC. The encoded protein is CSVERGWTGRYGYTF.

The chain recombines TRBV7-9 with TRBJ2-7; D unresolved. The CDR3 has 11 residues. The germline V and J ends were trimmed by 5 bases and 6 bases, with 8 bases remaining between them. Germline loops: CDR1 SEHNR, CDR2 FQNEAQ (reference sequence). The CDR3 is CASSGAREQYF. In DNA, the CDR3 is TGTGCCAGCAGCGGAGCCCGCGAGCAGTACTTC.

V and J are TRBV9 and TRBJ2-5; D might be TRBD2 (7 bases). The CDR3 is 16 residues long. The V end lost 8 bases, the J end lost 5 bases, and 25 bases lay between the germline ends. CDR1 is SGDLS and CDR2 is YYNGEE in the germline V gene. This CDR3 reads CASTADIGGVRETQYF. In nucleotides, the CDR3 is TGTGCCAGTACAGCTGATATAGGGGGGGTACGGGAGACCCAGTACTTC.

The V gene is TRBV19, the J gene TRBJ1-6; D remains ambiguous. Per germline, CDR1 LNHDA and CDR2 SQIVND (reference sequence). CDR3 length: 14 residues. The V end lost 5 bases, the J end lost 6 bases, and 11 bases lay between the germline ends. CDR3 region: CASSEGVFNSPLHF. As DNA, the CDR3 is TGTGCCAGTAGTGAGGGAGTCTTTAATTCACCCCTCCACTTT.

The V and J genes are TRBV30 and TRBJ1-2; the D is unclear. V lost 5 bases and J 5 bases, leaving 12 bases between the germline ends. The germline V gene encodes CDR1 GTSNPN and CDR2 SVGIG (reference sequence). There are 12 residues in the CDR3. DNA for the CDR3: TGTGCCTGGCAGCAGGATCTTTATGGCTACACCTTC. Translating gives CAWQQDLYGYTF.

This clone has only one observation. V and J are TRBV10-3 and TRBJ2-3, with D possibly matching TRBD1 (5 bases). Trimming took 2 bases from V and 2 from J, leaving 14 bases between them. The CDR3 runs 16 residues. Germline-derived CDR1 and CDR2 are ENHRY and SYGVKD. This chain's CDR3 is CAISEGQGSITDTQYF. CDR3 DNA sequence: TGTGCCATCAGTGAGGGGCAGGGATCGATCACAGATACGCAGTATTTT.

The CDR3, as DNA: TGTGCCAGTACGGGACAGGTAGTGTTTAGCTCCTACAATGAGCAGTTCTTC. Its translation: CASTGQVVFSSYNEQFF. The chain joins TRBV19 to TRBJ2-1; 8 nucleotides align to TRBD1. This CDR3 spans 17 amino acids. Trimming at V came to 7 bases and at J to 0 bases, leaving 11 bases not matched to a gene. From germline, CDR1 is LNHDA and CDR2 SQIVND (reference sequence).

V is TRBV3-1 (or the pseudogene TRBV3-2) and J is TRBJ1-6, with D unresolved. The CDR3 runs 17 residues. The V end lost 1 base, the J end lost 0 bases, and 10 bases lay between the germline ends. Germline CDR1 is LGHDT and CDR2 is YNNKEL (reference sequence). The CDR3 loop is CASSQVAGSSYNSPLHF. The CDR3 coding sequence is TGTGCCAGCAGCCAAGTTGCGGGTAGCTCCTATAATTCACCCCTCCACTTT.

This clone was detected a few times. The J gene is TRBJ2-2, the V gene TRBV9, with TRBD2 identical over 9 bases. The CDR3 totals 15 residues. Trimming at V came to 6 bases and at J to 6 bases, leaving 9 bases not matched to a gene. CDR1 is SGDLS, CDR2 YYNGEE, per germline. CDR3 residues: CASTRGGAVAGELFF. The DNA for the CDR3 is TGTGCCAGCACCCGCGGGGGGGCGGTGGCCGGGGAGCTGTTTTTT.

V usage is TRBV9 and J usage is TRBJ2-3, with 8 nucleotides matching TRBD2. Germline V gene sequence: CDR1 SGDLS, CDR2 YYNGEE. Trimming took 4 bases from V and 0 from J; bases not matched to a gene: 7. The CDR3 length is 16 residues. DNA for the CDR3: TGTGCCAGCAGCCTCTCCGGGGGGGATAGCACAGATACGCAGTATTTT. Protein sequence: CASSLSGGDSTDTQYF.

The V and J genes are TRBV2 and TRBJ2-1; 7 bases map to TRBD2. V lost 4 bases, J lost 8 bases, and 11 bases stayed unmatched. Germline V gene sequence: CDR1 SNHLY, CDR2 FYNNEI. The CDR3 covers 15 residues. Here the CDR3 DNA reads TGTGCCAGCAGTGCTTTAGCGGGTATCGGGGATGAGCAGTTCTTC. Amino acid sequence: CASSALAGIGDEQFF.

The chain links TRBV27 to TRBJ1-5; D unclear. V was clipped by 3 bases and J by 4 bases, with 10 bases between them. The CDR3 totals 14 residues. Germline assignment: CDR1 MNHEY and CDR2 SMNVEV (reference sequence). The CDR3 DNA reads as TGTGCCAGCAGTTTTACGGGGTTTAATCAGCCCCAGCATTTT. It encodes CASSFTGFNQPQHF.

The CDR3 DNA follows: TGTGCCAGCAGCCAGGTGAATACGCAGTATTTT. This sequence encodes CASSQVNTQYF. The chain is built from TRBV12-3 or TRBV12-4 and TRBJ2-3; D is uncertain. V was pared by 6 bases and J by 7 bases, with 8 bases between. The CDR3 is 11 residues long.

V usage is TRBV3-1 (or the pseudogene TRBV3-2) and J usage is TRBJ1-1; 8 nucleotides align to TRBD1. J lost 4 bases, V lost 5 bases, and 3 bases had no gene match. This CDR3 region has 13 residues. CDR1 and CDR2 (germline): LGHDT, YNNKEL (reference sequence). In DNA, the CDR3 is TGTGCCAGCAGCGACACAGGGGGCACTGAAGCTTTCTTT. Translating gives CASSDTGGTEAFF.

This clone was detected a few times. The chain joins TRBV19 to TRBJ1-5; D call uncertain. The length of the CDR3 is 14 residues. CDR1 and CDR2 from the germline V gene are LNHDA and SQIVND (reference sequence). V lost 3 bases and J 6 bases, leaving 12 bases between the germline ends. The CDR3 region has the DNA TGTGCCAGTAGTATCGAGAGGGCCGGTCAGCCCCAGCATTTT. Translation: CASSIERAGQPQHF.

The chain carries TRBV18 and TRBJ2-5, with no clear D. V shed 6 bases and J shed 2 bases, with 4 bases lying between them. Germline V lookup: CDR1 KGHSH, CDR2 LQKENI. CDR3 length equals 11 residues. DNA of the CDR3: TGTGCCAGCTCTTATCAAGAGACCCAGTACTTC. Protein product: CASSYQETQYF.

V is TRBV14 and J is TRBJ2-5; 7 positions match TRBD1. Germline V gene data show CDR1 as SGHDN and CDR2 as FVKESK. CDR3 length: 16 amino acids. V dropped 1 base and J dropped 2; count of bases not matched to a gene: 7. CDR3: CASSQGRTGAQETQYF. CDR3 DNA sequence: TGTGCCAGCAGCCAAGGAAGGACAGGTGCACAAGAGACCCAGTACTTC. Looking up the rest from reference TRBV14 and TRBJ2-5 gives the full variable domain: EAGVTQFPSHSVIEKGQTVTLRCDPISGHDNLYWYRRVMGKEIKFLLHFVKESKQDESGMPNNRFLAERTGGTYSTLKVQPAELEDSGVYFCASSQGRTGAQETQYFGPGTRLLVL.